Following are 8 T cell receptor beta chains from one sample sequenced in a study of T-cell reconstitution after alpha-beta-depleted transplantation in children. Unique molecular identifiers were built into the TCRbeta library. One entry per CDR3 protein, called by TCRdb with MiXCR from the PCR reads. The data show 190,000 or so distinct CDR3 sequences, roughly 6% seen once. The sample in question was PBMCs, obtained before TCRalphabeta/CD19-depleted stem cell transplant. The receptors were gathered from a girl under three years old with combined immunodeficiency, due to receive a stem cell transplant.

In its sample, this clonotype was seen a few times. The chain couples TRBV4-1 to TRBJ2-5; TRBD2 agrees at 12 bases. Per germline, CDR1 MGHRA and CDR2 YSYEKL. Losses at the gene ends were 1 base for V and 2 bases for J; bases not matched to a gene: 2. This CDR3 contains 16 residues. The CDR3 reads CASSQGLAGEQETQYF. The CDR3 DNA follows: TGCGCCAGCAGCCAAGGACTAGCGGGGGAACAAGAGACCCAGTACTTC.

This clonotype came up many times. V gene TRBV14 combines with J gene TRBJ2-1; D possibly corresponds to TRBD1 (6 bases). V was clipped by 6 bases and J by 3 bases, with 9 bases between them. The CDR3 consists of 13 residues. Per germline, CDR1 SGHDN and CDR2 FVKESK. The CDR3 bases are TGTGCCAGCAGGGGGGCGTACTACAATGAGCAGTTCTTC. It is translated as CASRGAYYNEQFF.

The chain recombines TRBV12-3 or TRBV12-4 with TRBJ2-1; TRBD1 might be the D (5 bases). V lost 0 bases to trimming and J lost 5 bases, with 8 bases between them. The length of the CDR3 is 14 residues. The CDR3 spells CASSLAQQDNEQFF. The CDR3, as DNA: TGTGCCAGCAGTTTAGCGCAACAGGACAATGAGCAGTTCTTC.

This chain joins TRBV20-1 and TRBJ2-4, with D maybe TRBD2 (6 bases). Germline V CDR1 and CDR2: DFQATT, SNEGSKA (reference sequence). Trimming left V 1 base short and J 0 bases short, with 13 bases between. The CDR3 covers 16 residues. The CDR3 is CSARVGTLLAKNIQYF. CDR3 DNA: TGCAGTGCTAGAGTCGGGACTCTTCTAGCCAAAAACATTCAGTACTTC.

This clonotype was seen at least ten times. The rearrangement links TRBV12-3 or TRBV12-4 to TRBJ2-7, with 8 bases matching TRBD1. The CDR3 is made up of 11 amino acids. The V and J ends lost 8 bases and 6 bases, in that order; junction bases with no gene match: 3. The CDR3, as DNA: TGTGCCAGCGGACAGGGAAGCGAGCAGTACTTC. Translation gives CASGQGSEQYF.

Comment on this clonotype: A read error is possible here, since a much larger clone lies one base away. The V gene is TRBV28, the J gene TRBJ2-3, with a possible D match to TRBD2 (5 bases). CDR1 and CDR2 from the germline V gene are MDHEN and SYDVKM. The CDR3 runs 18 residues. The CDR3 bases are TGTGCCAGCACCCCCTACGTTATGAGCGAGGGCAGCACAGATACGCAGAATTTT. This sequence encodes CASTPYVMSEGSTDTQNF.

This rearrangement joins TRBV30 to TRBJ2-1; 9 bases match TRBD1. CDR3 length: 14 residues. Germline V lookup: CDR1 GTSNPN, CDR2 SVGIG (reference sequence). Germline trimming cut 0 bases from V and 7 bases from J; bases unmatched to any gene: 4. CDR3 sequence: CAWSVGQGQNEQFF. As DNA, the CDR3 is TGTGCCTGGAGTGTAGGACAGGGGCAAAATGAGCAGTTCTTC.

This clonotype was found many times. This chain joins TRBV24-1 and TRBJ2-5; the D gene could be TRBD1 or TRBD2 (5 bases each). The germline V gene encodes CDR1 KGHDR and CDR2 SFDVKD. Trimming stripped 5 bases from V and 6 bases from J, with 12 bases between. This CDR3 contains 13 residues. The CDR3 DNA is TGTGCCACCAGTGCACCTTGGGGGAAGACCCAGTACTTC. Amino acid sequence: CATSAPWGKTQYF.